The clone carrying this T cell receptor (beta chain) has just one count. Antigen specificity is unknown. Given a much more abundant clone one base away, this may be a read error. Built from TCR beta cDNA, the libraries had unique molecular identifiers in them. Starting from roughly 1 to 10 million T cells, the study yielded a few hundred thousand cDNA molecules. Using its own MiXCR run on the PCR reads, TCRdb lists one record per CDR3 protein. The data show approximately 180,000 distinct CDR3 sequences, roughly 31% seen once. This sample was taken from a study of post-analysis software for immune sequencing data. Across the study: Recorded subtypes: relapsing-remitting, secondary progressive, progressive-relapsing; some patients unannotated. Study-level findings and limits: TRBV segments more frequent in patients than in controls numbered five and included TRBV5-6, TRBV5-1 and TRBV20-1. Multiple sclerosis patients had significantly lower normalized Chao1 diversity than controls. Samples from a shared batch, those prepared together, strongly co-clustered by F measure.

The CDR3 is made up of 16 amino acids. Per the germline V gene, CDR1 is SGHTA and CDR2 is FQGNSA. The V and J genes are TRBV7-2 and TRBJ2-7, with 10 bases that match TRBD1. Sequenced material: blood. The TCR sequence derives from a girl aged 10-17 years with multiple sclerosis. Written as DNA, the CDR3 is TGTGTCAGCAGCCTGGGTTTGACAGGGGGCGGGGACGAGCAGTACTTC. This codes for CVSSLGLTGGGDEQYF.